This TCR beta chain is from a study of blood T cell repertoires in COVID-19. The germline V gene encodes CDR1 LNHNV and CDR2 YYDKDF (reference sequence). The CDR3 length is 14 residues. Study processing details: Amplification of reference gene primers was used by the study to estimate nucleated cell counts. The protocol was immunoSEQ multiplex PCR, while the TCRdb copy is restricted to in-frame clones and leaves out a portion. That table supplies the V and J calls and clone size; D and trimming were determined from the DNA. The data show about 130,000 clones, 65% to 90% seen once. This sequence originates from a woman aged 80 or older with acute or convalescent COVID-19. The chain links TRBV15 to TRBJ1-6, with D possibly being TRBD1 (5 bases). The sequencing input was peripheral blood. CDR3 DNA: TGTGCTACAAAAGAGTCTAGGACAAATTCACCCCTCCACTTT. The encoded protein is CATKESRTNSPLHF.